The 20 T cell receptor beta chains listed next were all sequenced from one sample in a study of spatial heterogeneity in lung cancer (dated by TCRdb to between 2017 and 2020). Reading the label with the study, this specimen's time point is: blood at routine non-recurrence follow-up after resection. The protocol used for the library was 5' RACE. These reads were obtained on a NextSeq 500. The public reads were quality trimmed at Q25 with fastp and then assembled into clones with MiXCR by TCRdb, keeping productive beta chains. Rows matching on CDR3 protein sequence are summarized as one entry with the most common DNA and genes. The sample yields about 2,900 distinct CDR3 sequences; roughly three fifths were counted once. The top ten clones comprise 2.5% to 4% of the sample. Sequencing used PBMCs, obtained at follow-up. These receptors originate from a male donor with early-stage non-small cell lung cancer.

In regard to this clonotype: With the library built for alpha chains, this beta chain is off target and its frequency is not meaningful. The CDR3 DNA is TGCGCCAGCAGCGCCCAGGACAGCCGGAGAGATACGCAGTATTTT. Encoded protein: CASSAQDSRRDTQYF. The chain joins TRBV5-1 to TRBJ2-3, with D perhaps TRBD1 (6 bases). The CDR3 contains 15 residues. Germline V gives CDR1 SGHRS, CDR2 YFSETQ. Deletions cut 4 bases from V and 5 bases from J, with 17 bases between. Looking up the rest from reference TRBV5-1 and TRBJ2-3 gives the full variable domain: KAGVTQTPRYLIKTRGQQVTLSCSPISGHRSVSWYQQTPGQGLQFLFEYFSETQRNKGNFPGRFSGRQFSNSRSEMNVSTLELGDSALYLCASSAQDSRRDTQYFGPGTRLTVL.

Comment on this clonotype: In a library made to pick up alpha chains, this beta chain is a stray read with a size that means little. This chain joins TRBV7-6 and TRBJ2-1; D possibly matches TRBD1 or TRBD2 (5 bases each). The CDR3 is 16 amino acids. Trimming cost V 2 bases and J 2 bases, with 13 bases left between them. The V gene's germline CDR1 is SGHVS and CDR2 FNYEAQ. CDR3 nucleotide sequence: TGTGCCAGCAGCTTAAGAGGGGAGCGCCCCTACAATGAGCAGTTCTTC. Translating gives CASSLRGERPYNEQFF.

A remark on this clonotype: Little can be read into the size of this beta chain, an off-target read in a library designed for alpha chains. The chain combines TRBV11-2 with TRBJ2-3; no clear D gene. Per the germline V gene, CDR1 is SGHAT and CDR2 is FQNNGV. This CDR3 spans 15 amino acids. V shed 3 bases and J shed 1 base, with 11 bases lying between them. The CDR3 DNA sequence: TGTGCCAGCAGCTTTAGTAGAGCAGGCACAGATACGCAGTATTTT. This codes for CASSFSRAGTDTQYF.

With regard to this clonotype: This beta chain is an unintended read in a library built for alpha chains; its size means little. V gene TRBV5-1 combines with J gene TRBJ2-7, with 7 bases identical to TRBD1. Trimming took 5 bases from V and 4 from J; bases not matched to a gene: 12. CDR1 SGHRS and CDR2 YFSETQ come from the germline V gene. This CDR3 is built from 15 residues. The CDR3: CASSNMAGTEYEQYF. CDR3 in DNA: TGCGCCAGCAGTAATATGGCCGGGACAGAGTACGAGCAGTACTTC.

With respect to this clonotype: This beta chain lies outside the target of a library built for alpha chains; its clone size means little. V gene TRBV19 combines with J gene TRBJ2-1, with TRBD2 as a possible D gene (7 bases). The length of the CDR3 is 15 residues. Germline assignment: CDR1 LNHDA and CDR2 SQIVND (reference sequence). Trimming took 7 bases from V and 7 from J, leaving 20 bases between them. DNA of the CDR3: TGTGCCAGTACGCGGGTTGGGGGGGCCCCTAATGAGCAGTTCTTC. Protein sequence: CASTRVGGAPNEQFF.

As regards this clonotype: Since the library was made to target alpha chains, this beta chain is a stray read and its abundance is not meaningful. This chain joins TRBV3-1 and TRBJ1-2; 9 positions agree with TRBD1. CDR1 LGHDT and CDR2 YNNKEL come from the germline V gene (reference sequence). The J segment lost 2 bases and the V segment lost 0 bases, leaving 7 bases of the junction unmatched. The CDR3 covers 17 residues. The CDR3 sequence is CASSQDSDRGSNYGYTF. CDR3 nucleotides: TGTGCCAGCAGCCAAGATTCGGACAGGGGATCGAACTATGGCTACACCTTC.

This clonotype was observed a handful of times. This beta chain came through as a stray read in a library set up for alpha chains, and its size says little. This rearrangement joins TRBV5-6 to TRBJ2-7; D is possibly TRBD2 (5 bases). The germline V gene has CDR1 SGHDT and CDR2 YYEEEE. Trimming left V 3 bases short and J 1 base short, with 11 bases between. CDR3 size: 14 residues. The CDR3 DNA follows: TGTGCCAGCAGCTCCCGACGGGATTCCTACGAGCAGTACTTC. Its translation is CASSSRRDSYEQYF.

This clonotype occurred a few times. This beta chain turned up in a library designed for alpha chains; as an off-target read, its abundance says little. The CDR3 loop reads CASIGDQETQYF. Written as DNA, the CDR3 is TGTGCCAGCATAGGGGACCAAGAGACCCAGTACTTC. The chain is built from TRBV6-2 or TRBV6-3 and TRBJ2-5, with D maybe TRBD1 (5 bases). Germline V CDR1 and CDR2: MNHEY, SVGEGT. V dropped 7 bases and J dropped 0 bases, with 6 bases sitting between them. The CDR3 length is 12 residues.

This clonotype rates as large. Being off target in a library aimed at alpha chains, this beta chain has a size of little meaning. This rearrangement joins TRBV19 to TRBJ2-1, with TRBD1 matching over 8 bases. Germline assignment: CDR1 LNHDA and CDR2 SQIVND (reference sequence). The CDR3 runs 15 residues. The trim removed 1 base at V and 5 bases at J, leaving 4 bases unmatched. CDR3 in amino acids: CASSIGTGSHNEQFF. The CDR3, as DNA: TGTGCCAGTAGTATAGGGACAGGGTCACACAATGAGCAGTTCTTC.

In regard to this clonotype: This beta chain appears as a stray read in a library generated for alpha chains; its size is not informative. The chain employs TRBV7-2 and TRBJ2-5; TRBD2 agrees at 13 bases. The V gene's germline CDR1 is SGHTA and CDR2 FQGNSA. V was pared by 5 bases and J by 4 bases, with 16 bases of the junction left unmatched. This CDR3 contains 19 residues. The CDR3: CASSPQIGLAGVGRETQYF. The CDR3 nucleotides read TGTGCCAGCAGCCCCCAGATCGGACTAGCGGGAGTTGGTAGAGAGACCCAGTACTTC. Full variable domain (remainder filled in from reference TRBV7-2 and TRBJ2-5): GAGVSQSPSNKVTEKGKDVELRCDPISGHTALYWYRQSLGQGLEFLIYFQGNSAPDKSGLPSDRFSAERTGGSVSTLTIQRTQQEDSAVYLCASSPQIGLAGVGRETQYFGPGTRLLVL.

With respect to this clonotype: As an off-target read in a library built for alpha chains, this beta chain has a frequency of little significance. The rearrangement links TRBV6-2 or TRBV6-3 to TRBJ2-7, with D tentatively TRBD2 (6 bases). Germline V gene data show CDR1 as MNHEY and CDR2 as SVGEGT. V lost 2 bases, J lost 2 bases, and 13 bases lay in between. The CDR3 sequence is 15 residues long. The CDR3 sequence: CASSYLRDSAYEQYF. For the CDR3, the DNA is TGTGCCAGCAGTTACCTTCGGGACTCGGCCTACGAGCAGTACTTC.

Worth noting for this clonotype: Little can be read into the size of this beta chain, an off-target read in a library designed for alpha chains. The chain has TRBV7-2 and TRBJ2-7; TRBD1 might be the D (6 bases). From germline, CDR1 is SGHTA and CDR2 FQGNSA. V gave up 1 base and J gave up 1 base, with 8 bases separating them. CDR3 size: 14 residues. CDR3 DNA sequence: TGTGCCAGCAGCTTAGTGCAGGGGTCCTACGAGCAGTACTTC. This codes for CASSLVQGSYEQYF.

About this clonotype itself: As an off-target read in a library built for alpha chains, this beta chain has a frequency of little significance. The chain recombines TRBV7-9 with TRBJ2-2, with D possibly TRBD2 on 5 matching bases. The CDR3 extends over 11 amino acids. V lost 11 bases to trimming and J lost 7 bases, with 11 bases between them. In germline, CDR1 is SEHNR, CDR2 FQNEAQ (reference sequence). The CDR3 DNA follows: TGTGCCGGCGGGTTGGACGGGGAGCTGTTTTTT. Its translation is CAGGLDGELFF.

About this clonotype: This beta chain is off target for a library built for alpha chains, so its abundance means little. V usage is TRBV7-2 and J usage is TRBJ2-7; TRBD2 is a possible D gene (7 bases). The V gene's germline CDR1 is SGHTA and CDR2 FQGNSA. The CDR3 length is 13 residues. Trimming took 6 bases from V and 7 from J, leaving 16 bases between them. The CDR3 sequence: CASRKPGGQEQYF. The CDR3 DNA is TGTGCCAGCAGGAAACCGGGGGGCCAAGAGCAGTACTTC.

This clonotype was observed a few times. This beta chain came through as a stray read in a library set up for alpha chains, and its size says little. J is TRBJ2-3 and V is TRBV13, with a tentative D call TRBD1 (6 bases). The CDR3 length is 16 residues. The germline gives CDR1 PRHDT, CDR2 FYEKMQ (reference sequence). With 2 bases removed from V and 4 bases from J, the gap between germline ends came to 16 bases. The CDR3 nucleotides are TGTGCCAGCAGCTTAAGCGGCAGGGGTAGTTCAGATACGCAGTATTTT. Its translation is CASSLSGRGSSDTQYF. The full variable domain, with the rest looked up from reference TRBV13 and TRBJ2-3, is AAGVIQSPRHLIKEKRETATLKCYPIPRHDTVYWYQQGPGQDPQFLISFYEKMQSDKGSIPDRFSAQQFSDYHSELNMSSLELGDSALYFCASSLSGRGSSDTQYFGPGTRLTVL.

Comments on this clonotype: In a library made to pick up alpha chains, this beta chain is a stray read with a size that means little. V is TRBV7-3 and J is TRBJ2-3; 7 bases are a match to TRBD2. V lost 3 bases, J lost 4 bases, and 19 bases stayed unmatched. This CDR3 spans 19 amino acids. Per germline, CDR1 SGHTA and CDR2 FQGTGA. CDR3 region: CASSFLTPAGVEVADTQYF. CDR3 nucleotide sequence: TGTGCCAGCAGCTTTTTGACGCCGGCGGGAGTTGAAGTAGCAGATACGCAGTATTTT.

For this clonotype: Within a library made for alpha chains, this beta chain is off target, and its count is uninformative. The rearrangement joins TRBV7-9 to TRBJ2-7; D possibly corresponds to TRBD2 (6 bases). The CDR3 has 16 amino acids. Germline CDR1 is SEHNR and CDR2 is FQNEAQ (reference sequence). Between the trimmed V and J ends, which lost 3 bases and 1 base, there was a span of 16 bases. CDR3 in DNA: TGTGCCAGCAGCTTGACGATCCGGGACTTGTCCTACGAGCAGTACTTC. Its protein is CASSLTIRDLSYEQYF.

Note on this clonotype: With the library built for alpha chains, this beta chain is off target and its frequency is not meaningful. The chain employs TRBV4-3 and TRBJ2-7; D is possibly TRBD2 (6 bases). Trimming took off 0 bases at V and 3 bases at J, with 15 bases between the two ends. Germline assignment: CDR1 LGHNA and CDR2 YSLEER. The CDR3 extends over 16 amino acids. The CDR3 coding sequence is TGCGCCAGCAGCCAAGATAGGGACTGGACCGGCTACGAGCAGTACTTC. The encoded protein is CASSQDRDWTGYEQYF.

About this clonotype itself: Little can be read into the size of this beta chain, an off-target read in a library designed for alpha chains. This chain uses TRBV27 with TRBJ2-1; maybe TRBD1 (5 bases). The CDR3 extends over 13 amino acids. Germline V gives CDR1 MNHEY, CDR2 SMNVEV (reference sequence). Trimming cost V 6 bases and J 7 bases, with 13 bases left between them. This CDR3 is CASSQMDTNEQFF. The CDR3, as DNA: TGTGCCAGCAGCCAGATGGACACTAATGAGCAGTTCTTC.

About this clonotype itself: As an off-target read in a library built for alpha chains, this beta chain has a frequency of little significance. This chain links TRBV3-1 with TRBJ1-1; D may be TRBD1 (6 bases). The CDR3 has 14 amino acids. Germline CDR1 LGHDT, CDR2 YNNKEL (reference sequence). V gave up 5 bases and J gave up 3 bases, with 13 bases separating them. The DNA of the CDR3 is TGTGCCAGCAGCTACGGGACACTAGACACTGAAGCTTTCTTT. It encodes CASSYGTLDTEAFF.